This paragraph reports one T cell receptor (beta chain). This clone was recorded a few times. This clone's antigen is unknown. No much larger clone exists at a distance of one base, and base qualities are not known. At one collaborating source in Seattle, patients were enrolled during active infection and were followed longitudinally through the course of disease. The collaborating institutions used their own protocols to collect whole blood in K2EDTA tubes. Collaborator samples were shipped for TCRbeta analysis as frozen whole blood, isolated PBMCs, or DNA extracted from either sample type. V gives up 4 bases and J gives up 5 bases, and the segment between their germline ends measures 11 bases. Spanning cysteine to phenylalanine, the CDR3 consists of 14 amino acids. Just the 42-base CDR3 DNA is kept, in frame starting at base 1. Reading the germline V gene gives CDR1 SGHTA and CDR2 FQGNSA. This entry is derived from a study of blood T cell repertoires in COVID-19 (dated by TCRdb to between 2020 and 2021). Background on the whole study: Samples covering the acute and convalescent phases of COVID-19 were provided by collaborators in the United States, Italy and Spain. The material from the prospective study consisted of cDNA or gDNA derived from T cells, B-cell-depleted T cells, or PBMCs. The dataset comprised deeply sampled blood TCRbeta repertoires from subjects exposed to, actively infected with, or recovered from COVID-19. The repertoires were released in a freely available public database intended as a resource for research on the immune response to SARS-CoV-2. Samples came from the ongoing ImmuneRACE study (first 160 participants) plus 1,254 subjects from 6 global collaborators. Sample metadata almost always included a de-identified subject ID, COVID-19 status, age in years and sex. Where available, HLA class I and class II types were obtained from metadata supplied by the sample provider rather than from assay-based typing. The study at large found these results: The quantity of clinical and demographic metadata differed by source and by participant and was supplied without curation.

The immunoSEQ Assay, a bias-controlled multiplex PCR, was used to amplify TCRbeta CDR3 regions from genomic DNA. The study's own analysis went as follows. The number of nucleated cells in each sample was estimated from the amplification of reference gene primers within the assay. To quantify the absolute abundance of each unique TCRbeta CDR3 rearrangement, sequence reads were collapsed and filtered. For each sample, productive Simpson clonality was calculated as the square root of Simpson's diversity index across productive rearrangements. TCRdb mirrors the immuneACCESS table, restricted to in-frame sequences. Some clones are absent from its copies; in checked studies, under half trace to an unresolved V gene, and the reason for the others is unknown. V, J and clone size were drawn from that table, and D and trimming were deduced from the DNA. For this sample the table gives 450,000 or so clones, of which around nine tenths were detected only once. The top ten clones comprise 1.5% to 1.7% of the sample.

The V and J segments used are TRBV7-2 and TRBJ1-4; TRBD1 is a possible D gene, resting on 5 matching bases. The sample taken for sequencing was peripheral blood. The receptor comes from a middle-aged woman with COVID-19, enrolled during active disease. Here the CDR3 is given as CASSYLDTNEKLFF. The DNA reads as follows: TGTGCCAGCAGCTACCTGGACACGAATGAAAAACTGTTTTTT.